The rows below give T cell receptor beta chains drawn from one sample of a study of blood T cells in healthy people across ages. Using its own MiXCR run on the 5' RACE reads, TCRdb lists one record per CDR3 protein. The sample yields 1.5 million to 2 million distinct CDR3 sequences, 28% seen once. What was sequenced was blood. The receptors derive from a young woman in good health. The CDR3 runs from the conserved cysteine through the conserved F or W. D genes are given only for firm matches. The size entry is marked missing in some rows and otherwise reads once, few, many or a size class.

J gene | V gene | D gene | clone size | CDR3 protein | CDR3 DNA
TRBJ1-6 | TRBV7-3 | TRBD1 | - | CASSKGQGLNSPLHF | TGTGCCAGCAGCAAGGGACAGGGCCTGAATTCACCCCTCCACTTT
TRBJ2-3 | TRBV7-2 | - | few | CASSWMMRDTQYF | TGTGCCAGCAGCTGGATGATGAGAGATACGCAGTATTTT
TRBJ2-5 | TRBV29-1 | - | - | CSVQLAEETQYF | TGCAGCGTTCAGCTAGCAGAAGAGACCCAGTACTTC
TRBJ2-3 | TRBV15 | - | few | CATSRDGGRGGTDTQYF | TGTGCCACCAGCAGAGATGGCGGCAGGGGAGGCACAGATACGCAGTATTTT
TRBJ2-5 | TRBV28 | TRBD2 | - | CASGSHVAGVRETQYF | TGTGCCAGCGGCAGTCATGTAGCGGGGGTCCGAGAGACCCAGTACTTC
TRBJ1-3 | TRBV10-2 | - | - | CASSEVYRTTGNTIYF | TGCGCCAGCAGTGAGGTGTACAGAACAACTGGAAACACCATATATTTT
TRBJ2-3 | TRBV7-2 | TRBD2 | - | CASSLDTPRAAGGWDTQYF | TGTGCCAGCAGCTTAGATACCCCAAGGGCAGCGGGAGGTTGGGATACGCAGTATTTT
TRBJ2-7 | TRBV7-2 | - | few | CASSRWQGYEQYF | TGTGCCAGTAGCCGGTGGCAGGGCTACGAGCAGTACTTC
TRBJ1-1 | TRBV20-1 | - | - | CSAQDRRMNTEAFF | TGCAGTGCACAGGACAGAAGAATGAACACTGAAGCTTTCTTT
TRBJ2-3 | TRBV20-1 | TRBD2 | - | CSARPSGGSSTDTQYF | TGCAGTGCTAGACCGAGCGGGGGGAGTAGCACAGATACGCAGTATTTT
TRBJ2-1 | TRBV29-1 | TRBD1 | many | CSVEGTGGMSEQFF | TGCAGCGTTGAAGGGACAGGAGGTATGAGTGAGCAGTTCTTC
TRBJ1-5 | TRBV6-6 | - | - | CASSPFIRVNQPQHF | TGTGCCAGCAGTCCCTTTATAAGGGTGAATCAGCCCCAGCATTTT
TRBJ2-1 | TRBV5-5 | TRBD2 | - | CASRVGLAGLNEQFF | TGTGCCAGCAGGGTCGGACTAGCGGGATTGAATGAGCAGTTCTTC
TRBJ2-7 | TRBV6-1 | - | - | CASSEGRVYEQYF | TGTGCCAGCAGTGAGGGCAGGGTGTACGAGCAGTACTTC
TRBJ2-5 | TRBV5-1 | - | - | CASSPETETQYF | TGCGCCAGCAGCCCGGAGACGGAGACCCAGTACTTC
TRBJ2-1 | TRBV9 | - | many | CASSGGRLSYNEQFF | TGTGCCAGCAGCGGGGGGCGTCTGTCGTACAATGAGCAGTTCTTC
TRBJ1-2 | TRBV6-5 | - | - | CASSYGGGSSVYGYTF | TGTGCCAGCAGTTACGGTGGGGGATCCTCAGTCTATGGCTACACCTTC
TRBJ2-1 | TRBV5-5 | TRBD2 | many | CASSLDRTSGVNEQFF | TGTGCCAGCAGCTTAGATCGGACTAGCGGGGTGAATGAGCAGTTCTTC
TRBJ2-1 | TRBV5-4 | - | - | CASSQGEAAYNEQFF | TGTGCCAGCAGCCAGGGGGAGGCCGCCTACAATGAGCAGTTCTTC
TRBJ2-5 | TRBV20-1 | TRBD1 | - | CSAPLGTEGTQYF | TGCAGCGCTCCCCTAGGGACAGAGGGGACCCAGTACTTC
TRBJ2-7 | TRBV6-1 | TRBD2 | - | CASSEAPGGGTYEQYF | TGTGCCAGCAGTGAGGCCCCGGGCGGGGGTACCTACGAGCAGTACTTC
TRBJ2-1 | TRBV29-1 | TRBD1 | few | CSDIQGVNEQFF | TGCAGCGACATACAGGGGGTGAATGAGCAGTTCTTC
TRBJ2-1 | TRBV12-3/TRBV12-4 | - | many | CASSLGNFEQFF | TGTGCCAGCAGTTTGGGGAATTTTGAGCAGTTCTTC
TRBJ2-3 | TRBV12-3/TRBV12-4 | - | few | CASSPPAGTTDTQYF | TGTGCCAGCAGCCCCCCGGCGGGAACCACAGATACGCAGTATTTT
TRBJ1-2 | TRBV12-3/TRBV12-4 | - | few | CASSSLTWGYYGYTF | TGTGCCAGCAGTTCCCTTACGTGGGGTTACTATGGCTACACCTTC
TRBJ1-1 | TRBV6-5 | - | few | CASSYSQGVTEAFF | TGTGCCAGCAGTTACTCGCAAGGGGTTACTGAAGCTTTCTTT
TRBJ2-7 | TRBV7-2 | TRBD1 | many | CASSWDRNEQYF | TGTGCCAGCAGCTGGGACAGAAACGAGCAGTACTTC
TRBJ2-6 | TRBV6-2/TRBV6-3 | - | many | CASSYARSGANVLTF | TGTGCCAGCAGTTACGCGCGGTCTGGGGCCAACGTCCTGACTTTC
TRBJ1-1 | TRBV18 | - | - | CASSPTAGFNTEAFF | TGTGCCAGCTCACCCACGGCGGGGTTCAACACTGAAGCTTTCTTT
TRBJ2-4 | TRBV6-5 | - | - | CASSYRLANEQYF | TGTGCCAGCAGTTACCGCCTAGCGAATGAGCAGTACTTC
TRBJ2-5 | TRBV29-1 | - | - | CSVEGSYKQYF | TGCAGCGTTGAGGGGTCCTACAAGCAGTACTTC
TRBJ1-5 | TRBV6-6 | - | few | CASSMTDSNQPQHF | TGTGCCAGCAGCATGACAGATAGCAATCAGCCCCAGCATTTT
TRBJ2-5 | TRBV7-3 | - | few | CANSLGGVETQYF | TGTGCCAACAGCTTAGGTGGAGTCGAGACCCAGTACTTC
TRBJ2-7 | TRBV10-3 | TRBD1 | - | CAISGGQAYEQDF | TGTGCCATCAGTGGGGGACAGGCCTACGAGCAGGACTTC
TRBJ2-7 | TRBV20-1 | TRBD1 | many | CSATRDRVPYEQYF | TGCAGTGCTACCCGGGACAGGGTCCCCTACGAGCAGTACTTC
TRBJ1-1 | TRBV7-2 | TRBD1 | few | CASSSDRGMNTEAFF | TGTGCCAGCAGCTCGGACAGGGGGATGAACACTGAAGCTTTCTTT
TRBJ2-1 | TRBV9 | - | - | CASSVSLGRGIQFF | TGTGCCAGCAGCGTTAGTTTGGGGCGGGGTATTCAGTTCTTC
TRBJ1-2 | TRBV4-3 | - | few | CASSQDGDRNYGYTF | TGCGCCAGCAGCCAAGACGGGGACCGTAACTATGGCTACACCTTC
TRBJ1-1 | TRBV29-1 | - | - | CSVGKPGGADRAFF | TGCAGCGTTGGAAAGCCGGGGGGCGCGGATAGAGCTTTCTTT
TRBJ1-2 | TRBV4-3 | - | - | CASSQAFSGYGYTF | TGCGCCAGCAGCCAAGCATTCTCGGGGTATGGCTACACCTTC
TRBJ1-2 | TRBV7-9 | - | few | CASSFPDRLYGYTF | TGTGCCAGCAGCTTTCCCGACAGGCTTTATGGCTACACCTTC
TRBJ2-3 | TRBV15 | TRBD1 | - | CATSRGQGASDTQYF | TGTGCCACCAGCCGAGGACAGGGGGCATCAGATACGCAGTATTTT
TRBJ2-1 | TRBV9 | - | few | CASSPTGRGQFF | TGTGCCAGCAGCCCCACCGGAAGGGGACAGTTCTTC
TRBJ1-5 | TRBV4-1 | - | - | CASSQPGRNILGQPQHF | TGCGCCAGCAGCCAGCCGGGCCGGAATATTTTGGGGCAGCCCCAGCATTTT
TRBJ1-5 | TRBV7-2 | TRBD1 | few | CASSLGDRVGNQPLHF | TGTGCCAGCAGCTTGGGGGACAGGGTGGGCAATCAGCCCCTGCATTTT
TRBJ1-6 | TRBV5-5 | TRBD1 | few | CASSWDREASPLHF | TGTGCCAGCAGCTGGGACAGGGAGGCCTCACCCCTCCACTTT
TRBJ2-2 | TRBV2 | - | - | CASSELRTTNTGELFF | TGTGCCAGCAGTGAACTAAGGACTACTAACACCGGGGAGCTGTTTTTT
TRBJ2-7 | TRBV7-2 | - | - | CASSLGPPRYEQYF | TGTGCCAGCAGCTTAGGTCCCCCGAGATACGAGCAGTACTTC
TRBJ1-5 | TRBV28 | TRBD1 | few | CASSSTGLRPQHF | TGTGCCAGCAGTTCGACAGGGTTGCGGCCCCAGCATTTT